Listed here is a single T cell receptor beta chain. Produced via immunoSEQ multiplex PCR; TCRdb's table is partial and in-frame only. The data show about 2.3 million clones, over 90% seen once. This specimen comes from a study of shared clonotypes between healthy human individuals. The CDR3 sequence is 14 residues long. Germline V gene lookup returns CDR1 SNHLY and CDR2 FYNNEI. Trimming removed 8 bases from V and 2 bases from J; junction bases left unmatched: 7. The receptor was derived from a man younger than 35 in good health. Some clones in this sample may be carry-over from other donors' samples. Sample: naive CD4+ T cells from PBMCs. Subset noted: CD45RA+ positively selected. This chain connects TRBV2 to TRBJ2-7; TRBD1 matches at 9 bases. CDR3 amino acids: CASERTGAAYEQYF. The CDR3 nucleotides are TGTGCCAGCGAACGGACAGGGGCGGCCTACGAGCAGTACTTC.